The 5 T cell receptor beta chains listed next were all sequenced from one sample in a study of response to subunit inactivated influenza vaccine. TCRdb reanalysed the RT-PCR reads using MiXCR and keeps one entry per CDR3 protein. The repertoire holds roughly 620,000 distinct CDR3 sequences, approximately 10% seen once, with more than 9.5% in the top ten. These data were likewise used in another study, on T cells expressing NK-cell markers. As that study records: Generation of TCR beta cDNA was performed by 5'RACE template switching incorporating UMIs.

The sample in question was PBMCs from blood, obtained on the day of vaccination. Receptors originate from a man aged 45-65 years who received an inactivated influenza vaccine.

The chain links TRBV7-9 to TRBJ1-2; D is unclear. Germline assignment: CDR1 SEHNR and CDR2 FQNEAQ (reference sequence). V was clipped by 1 base and J by 14 bases, with 14 bases between them. The CDR3 length is 12 residues. The CDR3, as DNA: TGTGCCAGCAGCTTAGGACCCTACGAAGAAACCTTC. Its translation is CASSLGPYEETF.

The CDR3 reads CSVEDRWGVDTEAFF. The CDR3 DNA reads TGCAGCGTTGAAGATAGGTGGGGGGTGGACACTGAAGCTTTCTTT. This chain connects TRBV29-1 to TRBJ1-1; a weak D match, TRBD1 (5 bases). Trimming left V 0 bases short and J 3 bases short, with 14 bases between. The CDR3 totals 15 residues. Looked up from germline, CDR1 is SQVTM and CDR2 is ANQGSEA.

The rearrangement links TRBV24-1 to TRBJ2-2; TRBD1 is a possible D gene (5 bases). Germline V gene sequence: CDR1 KGHDR, CDR2 SFDVKD. The CDR3 runs 14 residues. V was clipped by 5 bases and J by 1 base, with 7 bases between them. This chain's CDR3 is CATSVTVNTGELFF. The CDR3, as DNA: TGTGCCACCAGTGTGACAGTGAACACCGGGGAGCTGTTTTTT.

This clonotype was seen a handful of times. V usage is TRBV10-2 and J usage is TRBJ1-6; D remains unclear. Per the germline V gene, CDR1 is WSHSY and CDR2 is SAAADI. The length of the CDR3 is 17 residues. The V and J ends lost 2 bases and 0 bases respectively, with 11 bases between them. The DNA of the CDR3 is TGCGCCAGCAGTGAGGGTTTGGAGAGCTCCTATAATTCACCCCTCCACTTT. Translation gives CASSEGLESSYNSPLHF.

This clonotype was picked up a small number of times. The chain recombines TRBV2 with TRBJ1-5; 9 positions match TRBD1. The germline CDR1 and CDR2 sequences are SNHLY and FYNNEI. The CDR3 consists of 14 residues. With V trimmed by 6 bases and J by 5 bases, 5 bases remained unmatched. CDR3 DNA: TGTGCCAGCAGCGCGGACAGGGGATATCAGCCCCAGCATTTT. It yields the protein CASSADRGYQPQHF.